The 29 T cell receptor beta chains reported below all come from one sample, sequenced in a study of blood T cells in healthy people across ages. The second PCR ran about 7 to 12 cycles with a sample-barcoded 5' primer and J-beta primers. One entry per CDR3 protein, called by TCRdb with MiXCR from the 5' RACE reads. The sample yields approximately 350,000 distinct CDR3 sequences, 45% to 65% seen once. The sequenced sample was blood. Receptor source: a man between 60 and 75 years old in good health.

The chain has TRBV7-8 and TRBJ1-2; 7 nucleotides agree with TRBD1. The junction had 4 bases not matched to a gene; V was cut back by 1 base and J by 2 bases. CDR1 is SGHVS and CDR2 is FQNEAQ in the germline V gene. CDR3 length equals 15 residues. The CDR3 protein is CASSLVAGGNYGYTF. The CDR3 DNA sequence: TGTGCCAGCAGCTTAGTTGCAGGGGGGAACTATGGCTACACCTTC.

This clonotype was recorded a few times. V usage is TRBV6-2 or TRBV6-3 and J usage is TRBJ2-7, with unresolved D. V dropped 9 bases and J dropped 2 bases, with 11 bases sitting between them. The CDR3 runs 12 residues. Germline CDR1 is MNHEY and CDR2 is SVGEGT. CDR3 protein: CASFRKPYEQYF. CDR3 DNA: TGTGCCAGTTTCAGGAAACCCTACGAGCAGTACTTC.

The chain has TRBV4-3 and TRBJ2-1; TRBD2 matches 11 bases. With 2 bases clipped from V and 3 bases from J, the junction kept 9 bases outside the gene matches. From germline, CDR1 is LGHNA and CDR2 YSLEER. CDR3 length: 18 residues. CDR3 nucleotides: TGCGCCAGCAGCCAAAGGAAAACCGGGACTAGCGGCTACAATGAGCAGTTCTTC. Its protein is CASSQRKTGTSGYNEQFF.

A few counts support this clonotype. In DNA form, the CDR3 reads TGTGCCAGCAGCCCCGGGACAGGGAGAATGGGGACCCAGTACTTC. It encodes CASSPGTGRMGTQYF. The chain has TRBV7-2 and TRBJ2-5; TRBD1 agrees at 9 bases. The V gene end was trimmed by 5 bases and the J gene end by 7 bases; junction bases not matched to a gene: 11. In germline, CDR1 is SGHTA, CDR2 FQGNSA. This CDR3 comprises 15 residues. Complete variable domain (other parts from reference TRBV7-2 and TRBJ2-5): GAGVSQSPSNKVTEKGKDVELRCDPISGHTALYWYRQSLGQGLEFLIYFQGNSAPDKSGLPSDRFSAERTGGSVSTLTIQRTQQEDSAVYLCASSPGTGRMGTQYFGPGTRLLVL.

This clonotype was counted a single time. The chain uses TRBV9 and TRBJ2-5, with 8 bases lining up with TRBD1. Germline lookup yields CDR1 SGDLS and CDR2 YYNGEE. The CDR3 runs to 13 residues. The ends lost 3 bases at V and 11 bases at J; junction bases unmatched: 9. CDR3 loop: CASSAGQGFQQYF. DNA for the CDR3: TGTGCCAGCAGCGCCGGACAGGGTTTTCAGCAGTACTTC.

The chain recombines TRBV14 with TRBJ2-3; the D is unclear. The V end lost 4 bases, the J end lost 4 bases, and 12 bases lay between the germline ends. Germline V gene lookup returns CDR1 SGHDN and CDR2 FVKESK. The CDR3 consists of 14 residues. The CDR3 DNA sequence: TGTGCCAGCAGCCCCAACTTTGGGGCAGATACGCAGTATTTT. Translating it yields CASSPNFGADTQYF. The variable domain in full, with the rest retrieved from reference TRBV14 and TRBJ2-3, is EAGVTQFPSHSVIEKGQTVTLRCDPISGHDNLYWYRRVMGKEIKFLLHFVKESKQDESGMPNNRFLAERTGGTYSTLKVQPAELEDSGVYFCASSPNFGADTQYFGPGTRLTVL.

The chain uses TRBV15 and TRBJ2-7; TRBD2 agrees at 10 bases. The germline gives CDR1 LNHNV, CDR2 YYDKDF (reference sequence). V lost 2 bases, J lost 5 bases, and 6 bases stayed unmatched. The CDR3 has 15 amino acids. CDR3 sequence (DNA): TGTGCCACCAGCAGACCTAGCGGGAGCACGGACGAGCAGTACTTC. Translated, it gives CATSRPSGSTDEQYF.

The chain is built from TRBV7-3 and TRBJ2-7; D is unresolved. The length of the CDR3 is 15 residues. Per germline, CDR1 SGHTA and CDR2 FQGTGA. The V end lost 2 bases, the J end lost 6 bases, and 17 bases lay between the germline ends. CDR3 nucleotides: TGTGCCAGCAGCTTAGCGACCCCCCTGGTCCTCGAGCAGTACTTC. This sequence encodes CASSLATPLVLEQYF. Looking up the rest from reference TRBV7-3 and TRBJ2-7 gives the full variable domain: GAGVSQTPSNKVTEKGKYVELRCDPISGHTALYWYRQSLGQGPEFLIYFQGTGAADDSGLPNDRFFAVRPEGSVSTLKIQRTERGDSAVYLCASSLATPLVLEQYFGPGTRLTVT.

This clonotype came up once. The chain carries TRBV11-2 and TRBJ2-5, with TRBD2 identical over 9 bases. The J segment lost 11 bases and the V segment lost 5 bases, leaving 21 bases of the junction unmatched. The CDR3 consists of 17 residues. In germline, CDR1 is SGHAT, CDR2 FQNNGV. The CDR3 loop is CASSRNLLSGSLREQYF. CDR3 nucleotide sequence: TGTGCCAGCAGCCGGAACCTCCTTAGCGGGAGCTTAAGGGAGCAGTACTTC. Full variable domain (remainder filled in from reference TRBV11-2 and TRBJ2-5): EAGVAQSPRYKIIEKRQSVAFWCNPISGHATLYWYQQILGQGPKLLIQFQNNGVVDDSQLPKDRFSAERLKGVDSTLKIQPAKLEDSAVYLCASSRNLLSGSLREQYFGPGTRLLVL.

In DNA form, the CDR3 reads TGCAGTGCTAGAGAGTCTGGGGCCAACGTCCTGACTTTC. Translation gives CSARESGANVLTF. The V gene is TRBV20-1, the J gene TRBJ2-6; D unclear. This CDR3 contains 13 residues. Trimming pared 0 bases from V and 1 base from J, leaving 1 base between. Germline CDR1 is DFQATT and CDR2 is SNEGSKA (reference sequence).

This CDR3 reads CSASGAGATNYGYTF. CDR3 sequence (DNA): TGCAGTGCTAGTGGCGCGGGGGCGACCAACTATGGCTACACCTTC. The rearrangement joins TRBV20-1 to TRBJ1-2; possibly TRBD1 for D (6 bases). The CDR3 extends over 15 amino acids. Germline V lookup: CDR1 DFQATT, CDR2 SNEGSKA (reference sequence). V shed 3 bases and J shed 2 bases, with 16 bases lying between them.

This clonotype appeared a single time. In DNA form, the CDR3 reads TGTGCCATCAGTGGGCAGGAGGGTGACTACGAGCAGTACTTC. It encodes CAISGQEGDYEQYF. The genes are TRBV10-3 and TRBJ2-5, with D possibly being TRBD2 (6 bases). The DNA end favors TRBJ2-7, so the J call may be wrong. The CDR3 has 14 residues. The V gene's germline CDR1 is ENHRY and CDR2 SYGVKD.

The V and J genes are TRBV12-3 or TRBV12-4 and TRBJ2-5; 7 positions match TRBD1. This CDR3 is built from 15 residues. V lost 8 bases and J lost 11; bases outside the gene matches: 20. The DNA of the CDR3 is TGTGCCAGCCGATTCAGGGGGTCCATATACAATGAGCAGTACTTC. It codes for CASRFRGSIYNEQYF.

J is TRBJ2-4 and V is TRBV27; 10 bases align to TRBD1. This CDR3 is 22 amino acids long. Trimming took 2 bases from V and 3 from J; bases not matched to a gene: 22. Germline loops: CDR1 MNHEY, CDR2 SMNVEV (reference sequence). The CDR3 here is CASSLRRGPVTGGEEGKNIQYF. The CDR3 bases are TGTGCCAGCAGTTTACGGCGGGGGCCGGTGACAGGGGGCGAAGAGGGCAAAAACATTCAGTACTTC.

This clonotype has more than one count but fewer than ten. V is TRBV15 and J is TRBJ2-7, with 10 positions matching TRBD2. This CDR3 is 15 amino acids long. Germline V gene sequence: CDR1 LNHNV, CDR2 YYDKDF (reference sequence). Germline trimming cut 0 bases from V and 2 bases from J; bases unmatched to any gene: 1. The CDR3 loop is CATSRDLAGAYEQYF. CDR3 coding DNA: TGTGCCACCAGCAGAGATCTAGCGGGAGCCTACGAGCAGTACTTC.

The chain links TRBV4-2 to TRBJ1-1; D perhaps matches TRBD1 (5 bases). The CDR3 has 14 residues. The V and J ends lost 0 bases and 3 bases respectively, with 8 bases between them. Looked up from germline, CDR1 is LGHNA and CDR2 is YNFKEQ. The DNA for the CDR3 is TGTGCCAGCAGCCAAGATGGGGCGGACACTGAAGCTTTCTTT. It yields the protein CASSQDGADTEAFF.

This clonotype was detected only once. V usage is TRBV20-1 and J usage is TRBJ1-1; TRBD1 aligns across 7 bases. The germline V gene encodes CDR1 DFQATT and CDR2 SNEGSKA (reference sequence). Trimming took 4 bases from V and 5 from J; bases not matched to a gene: 7. This CDR3 comprises 13 residues. The CDR3 region has the DNA TGCAGTGCTACGGACAGGACTAAGACTGAAGCTTTCTTT. Translation gives CSATDRTKTEAFF.

The CDR3 DNA follows: TGTGCCAGCAGCCCTAGGGGGAAGACAGGGCCGGGGTCCTACGAGCAGTACTTC. It yields the protein CASSPRGKTGPGSYEQYF. The chain recombines TRBV6-1 with TRBJ2-7; 7 bases are a match to TRBD1. Germline loops: CDR1 MNHNS, CDR2 SASEGT. The CDR3 extends over 18 amino acids. With V trimmed by 6 bases and J by 1 base, 18 bases remained unmatched.

The V call is TRBV6-1, the J call TRBJ2-3; the D gene is possibly TRBD1 (6 bases). CDR1 MNHNS and CDR2 SASEGT come from the germline V gene. The CDR3 has 15 amino acids. Deletions cut 4 bases from V and 1 base from J, with 12 bases between. In DNA, the CDR3 is TGTGCCAGCAGTGCGCAGGGGCTAGGCACAGATACGCAGTATTTT. Translating gives CASSAQGLGTDTQYF.

This clonotype has ten or more counts. The V and J genes are TRBV6-4 and TRBJ2-1; D is perhaps TRBD1 or TRBD2 (5 bases each). V was shortened by 0 bases and J by 6 bases, with 9 bases between the two germline ends. The CDR3 contains 14 residues. Germline CDR1 MRHNA, CDR2 SNTAGT. The CDR3 loop is CASSDSAGSNEQFF. The CDR3 bases are TGTGCCAGCAGTGACTCGGCAGGGAGCAATGAGCAGTTCTTC.

V and J are TRBV12-3 or TRBV12-4 and TRBJ2-7; 10 bases match TRBD1. J gave up 10 bases and V 5 bases, and 14 bases lay outside the gene matches. The length of the CDR3 is 15 residues. Here the CDR3 reads CASSPGQGGYSTQYF. The CDR3 bases are TGTGCCAGCAGTCCAGGACAGGGGGGGTATAGTACCCAGTACTTC.

CDR3 amino acids: CASSTQGGDIQYF. Written as DNA, the CDR3 is TGTGCCAGCAGTACTCAGGGGGGGGACATTCAGTACTTC. The chain is built from TRBV7-6 and TRBJ2-4; either TRBD1 or TRBD2 may fit D (7 bases each). The V end lost 6 bases, the J end lost 8 bases, and 14 bases lay between the germline ends. CDR1 SGHVS and CDR2 FNYEAQ come from the germline V gene. This CDR3 is built from 13 residues.

This clonotype was counted between two and nine times. This rearrangement joins TRBV5-5 to TRBJ1-5, with 7 bases fitting TRBD1. This CDR3 region has 16 residues. CDR1 and CDR2 from the germline V gene are SGHKS and YYEKEE (reference sequence). The V segment lost 4 bases and the J segment 0 bases; nucleotides outside the gene matches: 7. The CDR3 DNA follows: TGTGCCAGCAGCGATGGGACAGCGGATAGCAATCAGCCCCAGCATTTT. Protein: CASSDGTADSNQPQHF.

The V call is TRBV29-1, the J call TRBJ2-1; no clear D. Germline V lookup: CDR1 SQVTM, CDR2 ANQGSEA. V dropped 7 bases and J dropped 9 bases, with 13 bases sitting between them. The CDR3 covers 11 residues. CDR3 amino acids: CSGPKDGEQFF. The CDR3, as DNA: TGCAGCGGTCCGAAAGATGGTGAGCAGTTCTTC.

This clonotype has more than one count but fewer than ten. The chain recombines TRBV5-1 with TRBJ2-1, with TRBD2 matching over 9 bases. The germline V gene encodes CDR1 SGHRS and CDR2 YFSETQ. There are 18 residues in the CDR3. V dropped 4 bases and J dropped 9; count of bases not matched to a gene: 20. The CDR3 DNA is TGCGCCAGCAGCCCCCCCGGGGTAGCGGGAGTCAACCGGCGTGAGCAGTTCTTC. Its translation is CASSPPGVAGVNRREQFF.

The V gene is TRBV20-1, the J gene TRBJ2-1; possibly TRBD2 for D (5 bases). The CDR3 consists of 14 residues. The V end lost 2 bases, the J end lost 2 bases, and 10 bases lay between the germline ends. From germline, CDR1 is DFQATT and CDR2 SNEGSKA (reference sequence). This CDR3 is CSARLLGTYNEQFF. DNA of the CDR3: TGCAGTGCTAGACTACTAGGGACCTACAATGAGCAGTTCTTC.

The chain links TRBV20-1 to TRBJ2-2; 7 bases map to TRBD2. CDR3 length: 17 amino acids. Germline CDR1 DFQATT, CDR2 SNEGSKA (reference sequence). Unmatched junction bases numbered 11, after V lost 0 bases and J lost 4 bases. The DNA for the CDR3 is TGCAGTGCTAGAGACGTCCAGGCGGGAGCCTTCACCGGGGAGCTGTTTTTT. Translated, it gives CSARDVQAGAFTGELFF.

The V call is TRBV5-5, the J call TRBJ2-1; unclear D gene. The V end lost 5 bases, the J end lost 13 bases, and 13 bases lay between the germline ends. Germline V lookup: CDR1 SGHKS, CDR2 YYEKEE (reference sequence). CDR3 length: 11 amino acids. This chain's CDR3 is CASSFPEPQFF. CDR3 DNA sequence: TGTGCCAGCAGTTTTCCGGAGCCCCAGTTCTTC.

This chain joins TRBV20-1 and TRBJ2-1; possibly TRBD2 for D (5 bases). Germline values: CDR1 DFQATT, CDR2 SNEGSKA (reference sequence). This CDR3 is built from 14 residues. V lost 4 bases and J 1 base, leaving 11 bases between the germline ends. In nucleotides, the CDR3 is TGCAGTGCTACCGGTAGAGGGTCCTACAATGAGCAGTTCTTC. It yields the protein CSATGRGSYNEQFF.